This TCR beta chain was identified during a study of T-cell memory formation after mild COVID-19. Study information: TCR clusters were mostly donor specific.

Notes on the study in general: Those CD4+ clones that contracted were mainly in CM and EM (CD8+ ones in EMRA).

Employing constant-segment primers, 5'RACE generated TCR alpha and TCR beta cDNA libraries bearing sample barcodes and UMIs. One entry per CDR3 protein, called by TCRdb with MiXCR from the 5' RACE reads. The sample has hundreds of thousands of distinct CDR3 sequences, around 21% seen once. Comments on this clonotype: What it binds is unknown.

Material for sequencing was PBMCs or a T cell subset sorted from them (not recorded which). The sequence came from an adult woman who had mild COVID-19 (a few samples of this study predate the infection). Cell type and time point are not known.

The CDR3 sequence is CASRPTGNSYEQYF. The CDR3, as DNA: TGTGCCAGCAGACCGACAGGGAACTCCTACGAGCAGTACTTC. The rearrangement uses TRBV6-2 or TRBV6-3 and TRBJ2-7; 7 bases match TRBD1. Germline CDR1 and CDR2: MNHEY and SVGEGT. The CDR3 consists of 14 residues. The V gene end was trimmed by 6 bases and the J gene end by 0 bases; junction bases not matched to a gene: 5.